Shown below are 3 T cell receptor beta chains from a single sample sequenced in a study of blood T cell repertoires in COVID-19. Sequenced by immunoSEQ multiplex PCR; TCRdb stores in-frame clones only, minus some. The data hold about 78,000 clones, with 90% observed a single time. The sample consisted of peripheral blood. The receptor source for this set is a woman of 80 years or more with acute or convalescent COVID-19.

This sequence joins TRBV14 and TRBJ2-1; D is possibly TRBD2 (6 bases). Germline CDR1 reads SGHDN; CDR2 reads FVKESK. CDR3 size: 14 residues. V lost 2 bases and J 4 bases, leaving 9 bases between the germline ends. For the CDR3, the DNA is TGTGCCAGCAGCCAATCGACTAGGTACAATGAGCAGTTCTTC. As protein: CASSQSTRYNEQFF.

The chain employs TRBV21-1 and TRBJ1-3. TRBV21-1 is flagged as a pseudogene. This CDR3 has 12 amino acids. The CDR3 reads CASTDSGNTIYF. Written as DNA, the CDR3 is TGTGCCAGCACCGATAGTGGAAACACCATATATTTT.

The CDR3 DNA is TGTGCCAGCAGCTTATGGGCGGGGAAAAGCACTGAAGCTTTCTTT. Translation: CASSLWAGKSTEAFF. The chain carries TRBV7-9 and TRBJ1-1; D is undetermined. With 2 bases removed from V and 4 bases from J, the gap between germline ends came to 14 bases. Looked up from germline, CDR1 is SEHNR and CDR2 is FQNEAQ (reference sequence). The CDR3 loop spans 15 amino acids. Using reference TRBV7-9 and TRBJ1-1 for the parts outside the CDR3, the full variable domain is DTGVSQNPRHKITKRGQNVTFRCDPISEHNRLYWYRQTLGQGPEFLTYFQNEAQLEKSRLLSDRFSAERPKGSFSTLEIQRTEQGDSAMYLCASSLWAGKSTEAFFGQGTRLTVV.